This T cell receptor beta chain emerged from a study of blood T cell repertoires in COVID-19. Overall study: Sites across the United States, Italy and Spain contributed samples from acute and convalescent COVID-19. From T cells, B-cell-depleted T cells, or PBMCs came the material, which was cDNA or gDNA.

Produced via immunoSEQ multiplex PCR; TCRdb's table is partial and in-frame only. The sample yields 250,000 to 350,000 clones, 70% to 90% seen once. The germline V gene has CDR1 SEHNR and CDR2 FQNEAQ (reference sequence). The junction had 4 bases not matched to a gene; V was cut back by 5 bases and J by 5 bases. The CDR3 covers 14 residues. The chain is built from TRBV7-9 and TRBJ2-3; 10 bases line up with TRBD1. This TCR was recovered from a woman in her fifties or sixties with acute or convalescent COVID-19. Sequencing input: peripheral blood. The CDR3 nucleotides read TGTGCCAGCAGCCCGGGACAGGGGAGAGATACGCAGTATTTT. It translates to CASSPGQGRDTQYF.